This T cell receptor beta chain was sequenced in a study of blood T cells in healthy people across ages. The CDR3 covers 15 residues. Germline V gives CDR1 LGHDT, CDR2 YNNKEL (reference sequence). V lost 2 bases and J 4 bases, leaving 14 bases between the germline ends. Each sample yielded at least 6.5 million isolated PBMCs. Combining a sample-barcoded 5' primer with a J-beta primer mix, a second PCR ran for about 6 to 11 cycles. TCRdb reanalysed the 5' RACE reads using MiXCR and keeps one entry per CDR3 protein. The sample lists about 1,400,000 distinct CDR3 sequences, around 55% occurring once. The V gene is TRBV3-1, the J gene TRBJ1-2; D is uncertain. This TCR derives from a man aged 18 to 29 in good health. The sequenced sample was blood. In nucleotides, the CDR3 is TGTGCCAGCAGCCAACCTGGCAGGACCTCCTATGGCTACACCTTC. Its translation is CASSQPGRTSYGYTF.